The 30 T cell receptor beta chains below all came from one sample that was sequenced in a study of CD8+ T cells in alopecia areata. RNA was extracted and reverse transcribed into cDNA as the sequencing template. This table comes from immunoSEQ multiplex PCR, and its TCRdb copy is limited to in-frame clones, with some not included. The data hold about 150,000 clones, with approximately 60% observed a single time. Material: CD4+ T cells sorted from blood. These receptors originate from a human donor in good health.

The chain has TRBV29-1 and TRBJ2-7; unclear D gene. Trimming removed 7 bases from V and 2 bases from J, with 12 bases in between. The CDR3 length is 12 residues. Per germline, CDR1 SQVTM and CDR2 ANQGSEA. CDR3: CSAQDRPYEQYF. CDR3 in DNA: TGCAGCGCCCAGGACCGGCCCTACGAGCAGTACTTC.

J is TRBJ2-3 and V is TRBV30; 7 bases are shared with TRBD2. V dropped 2 bases and J dropped 2; count of bases not matched to a gene: 7. The CDR3 has 15 amino acids. The germline CDR1 and CDR2 sequences are GTSNPN and SVGIG (reference sequence). CDR3 amino acids: CAWSRSGGTTDTQYF. CDR3 in DNA: TGTGCCTGGAGTAGGTCGGGAGGAACCACAGATACGCAGTATTTT.

This clone showed up just a few times. The chain uses TRBV29-1 and TRBJ2-5, with 7 bases fitting TRBD1. The CDR3 consists of 11 residues. CDR1 and CDR2 from the germline V gene are SQVTM and ANQGSEA. Losses at the gene ends were 6 bases for V and 4 bases for J; bases not matched to a gene: 2. The CDR3, as DNA: TGCAGCGTCCGACAGGGAGAGACCCAGTACTTC. Its translation: CSVRQGETQYF.

V gene TRBV4-1 combines with J gene TRBJ1-2; D is undetermined. Germline values: CDR1 MGHRA, CDR2 YSYEKL. This CDR3 is 16 amino acids long. Trimming left V 0 bases short and J 8 bases short, with 19 bases between. This CDR3 reads CASSQEQSGLLRGYTF. CDR3 coding DNA: TGCGCCAGCAGCCAAGAACAGTCGGGCCTACTAAGAGGCTACACCTTC.

The V call is TRBV29-1, the J call TRBJ2-7; D is perhaps TRBD1 or TRBD2 (5 bases each). The CDR3 has 13 residues. With 1 base removed from V and 5 bases from J, the gap between germline ends came to 12 bases. In germline, CDR1 is SQVTM, CDR2 ANQGSEA. CDR3 protein: CSVEVAGTHEQYF. In nucleotides, the CDR3 is TGCAGCGTTGAAGTGGCAGGGACCCACGAGCAGTACTTC.

The rearrangement links TRBV9 to TRBJ2-4, with D perhaps TRBD2 (5 bases). Germline CDR1 reads SGDLS; CDR2 reads YYNGEE. The CDR3 loop spans 12 amino acids. Trimming took 3 bases from V and 9 from J, leaving 10 bases between them. CDR3 residues: CASSDPGSIQYF. For the CDR3, the DNA is TGTGCCAGCAGCGACCCGGGATCCATTCAGTACTTC.

This clone was found a few times. The rearrangement links TRBV19 to TRBJ2-1, with unresolved D. The CDR3 contains 15 residues. V was cut by 4 bases and J by 3 bases, with 13 bases left in between. From germline, CDR1 is LNHDA and CDR2 SQIVND (reference sequence). The CDR3 bases are TGTGCCAGTAGTACGCGGACGGTCCTCTACAATGAGCAGTTCTTC. It is translated as CASSTRTVLYNEQFF. Based on the CDR3 plus reference TRBV19 and TRBJ2-1, the full variable domain is DGGITQSPKYLFRKEGQNVTLSCEQNLNHDAMYWYRQDPGQGLRLIYYSQIVNDFQKGDIAEGYSVSREKKESFPLTVTSAQKNPTAFYLCASSTRTVLYNEQFFGPGTRLTVL.

This clone was seen a few times. The V and J genes are TRBV19 and TRBJ2-2; TRBD2 agrees at 12 bases. The CDR3 loop spans 15 amino acids. V was pared by 6 bases and J by 2 bases, with 1 base of the junction left unmatched. Germline lookup yields CDR1 LNHDA and CDR2 SQIVND (reference sequence). Here the CDR3 DNA reads TGTGCCAGTAGACTAGCGGGAGGCAACACCGGGGAGCTGTTTTTT. This gives the protein CASRLAGGNTGELFF.

The chain couples TRBV7-8 to TRBJ2-6; the D gene is possibly TRBD1 (6 bases). The CDR3 loop spans 17 amino acids. Looked up from germline, CDR1 is SGHVS and CDR2 is FQNEAQ. V was shortened by 4 bases and J by 0 bases, with 13 bases between the two germline ends. CDR3: CASSWGHLSSGANVLTF. The CDR3 DNA reads TGTGCCAGCAGCTGGGGGCACTTGAGCTCTGGGGCCAACGTCCTGACTTTC.

This chain joins TRBV28 and TRBJ1-2; no clear D gene. The CDR3 covers 14 residues. Per germline, CDR1 MDHEN and CDR2 SYDVKM. V was pared by 5 bases and J by 7 bases, with 17 bases between. The CDR3 loop reads CASSQEGGTSGYTF. The DNA of the CDR3 is TGTGCCAGCAGTCAGGAGGGTGGCACCAGTGGCTACACCTTC.

The CDR3 here is CSAPDGYTF. The CDR3 DNA sequence: TGCAGTGCTCCGGATGGCTACACCTTC. This chain uses TRBV20-1 with TRBJ1-2; unclear D gene. The CDR3 extends over 9 amino acids. Trimming stripped 5 bases from V and 6 bases from J, with 4 bases between. Germline assignment: CDR1 DFQATT and CDR2 SNEGSKA (reference sequence).

The rearrangement joins TRBV11-2 to TRBJ2-5; D is uncertain. The germline V and J ends were trimmed by 3 bases and 5 bases, with 16 bases remaining between them. In germline, CDR1 is SGHAT, CDR2 FQNNGV. The CDR3 is made up of 15 amino acids. The CDR3 DNA reads as TGTGCCAGCAGCTTCAAGTCTTGGGTGGGGGAGACCCAGTACTTC. This codes for CASSFKSWVGETQYF.

This rearrangement joins TRBV14 to TRBJ2-1; no reliable D call. Germline V gives CDR1 SGHDN, CDR2 FVKESK. The CDR3 covers 13 residues. V lost 5 bases to trimming and J lost 8 bases, with 13 bases between them. CDR3 DNA: TGTGCCAGCAGCGTCATAGCTAGGGATGAGCAGTTCTTC. It translates to CASSVIARDEQFF. Full variable domain (rest looked up from reference TRBV14 and TRBJ2-1): EAGVTQFPSHSVIEKGQTVTLRCDPISGHDNLYWYRRVMGKEIKFLLHFVKESKQDESGMPNNRFLAERTGGTYSTLKVQPAELEDSGVYFCASSVIARDEQFFGPGTRLTVL.

The chain has TRBV6-1 and TRBJ1-5, with no clear D. The germline V gene has CDR1 MNHNS and CDR2 SASEGT. The CDR3 has 13 amino acids. Trimming removed 6 bases at V and 9 bases at J, with 15 bases between. The CDR3 reads CASSSDPLPPQHF. CDR3 in DNA: TGTGCCAGCAGCAGCGACCCTCTCCCGCCCCAGCATTTT.

CDR3 DNA: TGCAGCGTTGACCATCCCGGGACAGGAGCTAACTATGGCTACACCTTC. Protein sequence: CSVDHPGTGANYGYTF. The V gene is TRBV29-1, the J gene TRBJ1-2, with 8 bases identical to TRBD1. The CDR3 covers 16 residues. V lost 3 bases, J lost 0 bases, and 9 bases stayed unmatched. Germline CDR1 SQVTM, CDR2 ANQGSEA.

With regard to this clone: At the DNA level, this CDR3 is encoded by other sequences in the same sample as well. The V and J genes are TRBV29-1 and TRBJ2-5; D is perhaps TRBD2 (6 bases). The germline CDR1 and CDR2 sequences are SQVTM and ANQGSEA. This CDR3 contains 10 residues. This CDR3 reads CSGGLETQYF. CDR3 DNA: TGCAGTGGAGGGTTGGAGACCCAGTACTTC. The full variable domain, completed using reference TRBV29-1 and TRBJ2-5, is SAVISQKPSRDICQRGTSLTIQCQVDSQVTMMFWYRQQPGQSLTLIATANQGSEATYESGFVIDKFPISRPNLTFSTLTVSNMSPEDSSIYLCSGGLETQYFGPGTRLLVL.

V and J are TRBV5-4 and TRBJ1-1; D not certain. The CDR3 extends over 15 amino acids. Germline CDR1 is SGHNT and CDR2 is YYREEE (reference sequence). With 3 bases removed from V and 1 base from J, the gap between germline ends came to 13 bases. CDR3 amino acids: CASSSSRAPNTEAFF. The CDR3 DNA reads as TGTGCCAGCAGCTCCTCCCGGGCGCCGAACACTGAAGCTTTCTTT.

The V and J genes are TRBV9 and TRBJ2-7; D is ambiguous. Germline assignment: CDR1 SGDLS and CDR2 YYNGEE. The CDR3 consists of 15 residues. Trimming shortened V by 0 bases and J by 1 base, and 11 bases separated the two germline ends. CDR3 coding DNA: TGTGCCAGCAGCGTAGGGGTAGCTCCGTCCTACGAGCAGTACTTC. Translated, it gives CASSVGVAPSYEQYF.

In its sample, this clone was seen a few times. The J gene is TRBJ2-1, the V gene TRBV28; D tentatively fits TRBD1 or TRBD2 (5 bases each). Germline V CDR1 and CDR2: MDHEN, SYDVKM. This CDR3 contains 14 residues. Trimming removed 2 bases at V and 13 bases at J, with 18 bases between. The CDR3 DNA reads as TGTGCCAGCAGTTTAGGGGACCAGCGCCGAGACCAGTTCTTC. It yields the protein CASSLGDQRRDQFF. Complete variable domain (other parts from reference TRBV28 and TRBJ2-1): DVKVTQSSRYLVKRTGEKVFLECVQDMDHENMFWYRQDPGLGLRLIYFSYDVKMKEKGDIPEGYSVSREKKERFSLILESASTNQTSMYLCASSLGDQRRDQFFGPGTRLTVL.

V gene TRBV5-1 combines with J gene TRBJ2-6, with 10 bases identical to TRBD1. J lost 2 bases, V lost 5 bases, and 4 bases had no gene match. CDR1 and CDR2 (germline): SGHRS, YFSETQ. The CDR3 contains 16 residues. The CDR3 loop reads CASRTGQGTGANVLTF. CDR3 nucleotide sequence: TGCGCCAGCAGGACGGGACAGGGGACTGGGGCCAACGTCCTGACTTTC.

The V and J genes are TRBV29-1 and TRBJ2-7, with D hard to call. Germline lookup yields CDR1 SQVTM and CDR2 ANQGSEA. V was pared by 0 bases and J by 2 bases, with 17 bases between. The CDR3 has 16 residues. CDR3 coding DNA: TGCAGCGTTGAAGAGGCGAGTCTGGCAGGACCCTACGAGCAGTACTTC. It encodes CSVEEASLAGPYEQYF.

V gene TRBV30 combines with J gene TRBJ2-5; no clear D. Trimming pared 5 bases from V and 6 bases from J, leaving 10 bases between. The germline gives CDR1 GTSNPN, CDR2 SVGIG (reference sequence). The CDR3 sequence is 11 residues long. The CDR3 DNA reads TGTGCCTGGGAAATCAGGAAGACCCAGTACTTC. Translating gives CAWEIRKTQYF. Supplemented by reference TRBV30 and TRBJ2-5, the full variable domain reads SQTIHQWPATLVQPVGSPLSLECTVEGTSNPNLYWYRQAAGRGLQLLFYSVGIGQISSEVPQNLSASRPQDRQFILSSKKLLLSDSGFYLCAWEIRKTQYFGPGTRLLVL.

This chain connects TRBV29-1 to TRBJ2-3; D unresolved. Germline CDR1 and CDR2: SQVTM and ANQGSEA. The CDR3 consists of 12 residues. In DNA, the CDR3 is TGCAGTCAACAGTCTGGCACAGATACGCAGTATTTT. As protein: CSQQSGTDTQYF.

V usage is TRBV6-5 and J usage is TRBJ1-2; the match to TRBD1 covers 7 bases. V trimming: 5 bases; J trimming: 4 bases; junction bases outside the gene matches: 4. Germline CDR1 reads MNHEY; CDR2 reads SVGAGI. The CDR3 loop spans 13 amino acids. The DNA for the CDR3 is TGTGCCAGCAGTGATGACAGGGTCTATGGCTACACCTTC. Encoded protein: CASSDDRVYGYTF.

This chain uses TRBV29-1 with TRBJ2-7; TRBD2 agrees at 7 bases. The V gene's germline CDR1 is SQVTM and CDR2 ANQGSEA. The CDR3 contains 12 residues. V gave up 2 bases and J gave up 8 bases; unmatched junction bases: 6. The CDR3 here is CSVETASGKQYF. The CDR3 DNA sequence: TGCAGCGTTGAAACGGCTAGCGGTAAGCAGTACTTC.

The chain recombines TRBV5-6 with TRBJ2-7; no clear D. With 0 bases removed from V and 5 bases from J, the gap between germline ends came to 15 bases. CDR3 size: 15 residues. CDR1 is SGHDT, CDR2 YYEEEE, per germline. In nucleotides, the CDR3 is TGTGCCAGCAGCTTGGTAGGTAGGTTTCTGGACGAGCAGTACTTC. Protein: CASSLVGRFLDEQYF.

This chain's CDR3 is CASSVGLAGLVETQYF. CDR3 in DNA: TGTGCCAGCAGCGTGGGACTAGCGGGATTGGTAGAGACCCAGTACTTC. The genes are TRBV9 and TRBJ2-5, with TRBD2 identical over 13 bases. The CDR3 loop spans 16 amino acids. V gave up 2 bases and J gave up 4 bases; unmatched junction bases: 5. In germline, CDR1 is SGDLS, CDR2 YYNGEE. Based on the CDR3 plus reference TRBV9 and TRBJ2-5, the full variable domain is DSGVTQTPKHLITATGQRVTLRCSPRSGDLSVYWYQQSLDQGLQFLIQYYNGEERAKGNILERFSAQQFPDLHSELNLSSLELGDSALYFCASSVGLAGLVETQYFGPGTRLLVL.

The chain couples TRBV9 to TRBJ2-3, with a tentative D call TRBD1 (5 bases). The CDR3 runs to 17 residues. Deletions cut 4 bases from V and 4 bases from J, with 22 bases between. CDR1 is SGDLS and CDR2 is YYNGEE in the germline V gene. The CDR3 sequence is CASSTHRSTWGADTQYF. DNA of the CDR3: TGTGCCAGCAGCACCCACCGGTCTACATGGGGCGCAGATACGCAGTATTTT.

This chain joins TRBV30 and TRBJ1-1, with 7 bases that match TRBD1. J was trimmed by 1 base and V by 8 bases; bases with no gene match: 7. Germline loops: CDR1 GTSNPN, CDR2 SVGIG (reference sequence). The CDR3 extends over 13 amino acids. This chain's CDR3 is CAGRRQGNTEAFF. The CDR3, as DNA: TGTGCCGGACGTCGACAGGGGAACACTGAAGCTTTCTTT.

This clone has just a few counts. J is TRBJ2-4 and V is TRBV28; the D is unclear. The CDR3 is 13 amino acids. The V end was cut by 5 bases, the J end by 0 bases, with 5 bases between. Germline values: CDR1 MDHEN, CDR2 SYDVKM. The DNA for the CDR3 is TGTGCCAGCAGTCAGCCAGCCAAAAACATTCAGTACTTC. Translating it yields CASSQPAKNIQYF.